This T cell receptor beta chain stems from a study of T cells in Graves' hyperthyroidism and ophthalmopathy. TCR beta CDR3 region amplification was performed from RNA transcripts. The HTBI primer set drove a first-round RT-PCR of the TCR CDR3. TCRdb re-called the multiplex PCR reads through MiXCR, storing one row per CDR3 protein. The sample contains 600,000 or so distinct CDR3 sequences, approximately 15% of which appear only once. CDR1 and CDR2 (germline): SGDLS, YYNGEE. CDR3 length: 14 residues. Trimming cost V 0 bases and J 4 bases, with 7 bases left between them. In its sample, this clonotype was seen a few times.

V is TRBV9 and J is TRBJ2-2; D remains ambiguous. What was sequenced was blood. This TCR was sampled from a woman aged 18-29 years with Graves' ophthalmopathy. The CDR3 region is CASSVEGRTGELFF. DNA for the CDR3: TGTGCCAGCAGCGTAGAAGGACGCACCGGGGAGCTGTTTTTT. Looking up the rest from reference TRBV9 and TRBJ2-2 gives the full variable domain: DSGVTQTPKHLITATGQRVTLRCSPRSGDLSVYWYQQSLDQGLQFLIQYYNGEERAKGNILERFSAQQFPDLHSELNLSSLELGDSALYFCASSVEGRTGELFFGEGSRLTVL.